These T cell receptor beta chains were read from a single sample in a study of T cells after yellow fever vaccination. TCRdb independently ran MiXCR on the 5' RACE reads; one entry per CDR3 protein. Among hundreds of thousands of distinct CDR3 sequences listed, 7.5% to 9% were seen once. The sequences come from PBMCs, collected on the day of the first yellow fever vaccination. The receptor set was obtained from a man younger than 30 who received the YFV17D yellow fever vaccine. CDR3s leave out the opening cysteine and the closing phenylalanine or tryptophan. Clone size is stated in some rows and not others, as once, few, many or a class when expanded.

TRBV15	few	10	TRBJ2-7	ATSRNMAEQY
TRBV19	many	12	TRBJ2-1	ASSSPGDYNEQF
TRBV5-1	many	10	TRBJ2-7	ASSLRGDEQY
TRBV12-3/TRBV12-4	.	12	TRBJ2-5	ASSTRGLAETQY
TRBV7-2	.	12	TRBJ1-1	ASRTRETNTEAF
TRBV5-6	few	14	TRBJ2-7	ASSQFRGVSSYEQY
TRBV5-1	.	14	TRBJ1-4	ASSLGPRATNEKLF
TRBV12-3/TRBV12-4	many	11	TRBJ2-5	ASSPGQVETQY
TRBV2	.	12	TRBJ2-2	ASRLGEGTGELF
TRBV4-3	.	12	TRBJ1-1	ASSQDRGITEAF
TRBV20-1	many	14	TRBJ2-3	SVPLWERGVADTQY
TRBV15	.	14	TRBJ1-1	ATSRDSVQGVTEAF
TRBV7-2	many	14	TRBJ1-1	ASSLVSTGRETEAF
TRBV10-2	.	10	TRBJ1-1	ASSEIGTTTF
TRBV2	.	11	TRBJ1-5	ASRGQSNQPQH
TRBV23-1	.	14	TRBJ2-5	ASSHETKRTEETQY
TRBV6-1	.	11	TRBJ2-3	ASRDRHTDTQY
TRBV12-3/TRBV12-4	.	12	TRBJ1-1	ASGRIQGGGEAF
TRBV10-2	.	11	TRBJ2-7	ASSDAGAGEQY
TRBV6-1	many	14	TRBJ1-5	ASSPQGAWGNQPQH
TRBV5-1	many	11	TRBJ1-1	ASSQTGNTEAF
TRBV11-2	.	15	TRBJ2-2	ASRHRSPGGYTGELF
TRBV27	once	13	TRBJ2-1	ASSLTVAGVNEQF
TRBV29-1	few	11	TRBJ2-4	SVVGQGMNIQY
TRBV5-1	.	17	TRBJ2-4	ASSFSSPLAGVAKNIQY
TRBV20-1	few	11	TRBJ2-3	SAFKTGTDTQY
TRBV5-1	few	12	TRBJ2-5	ASSLRSGLETQY
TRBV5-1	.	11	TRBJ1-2	TSSTTGLSGYT
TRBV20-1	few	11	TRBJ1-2	SARDLANYGYT
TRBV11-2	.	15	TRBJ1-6	ASSRRNDRGLGSPLH
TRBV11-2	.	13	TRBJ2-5	ASSSSPGQGETQY
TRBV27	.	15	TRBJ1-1	ASSRLTPRGPDTEAF
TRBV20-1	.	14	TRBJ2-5	SATGTSGGAAETQY
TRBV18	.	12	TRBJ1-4	ASSPWTTNEKLF
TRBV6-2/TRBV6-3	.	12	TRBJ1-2	ASSYRTGLKGYT
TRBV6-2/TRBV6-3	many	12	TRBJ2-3	ASSYRDRRDTQY
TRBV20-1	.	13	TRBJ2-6	SATGPAGGANVLT
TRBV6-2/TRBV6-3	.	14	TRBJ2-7	ASSYRDGRPPYEQY
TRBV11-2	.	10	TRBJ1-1	ASSLEGAAAF